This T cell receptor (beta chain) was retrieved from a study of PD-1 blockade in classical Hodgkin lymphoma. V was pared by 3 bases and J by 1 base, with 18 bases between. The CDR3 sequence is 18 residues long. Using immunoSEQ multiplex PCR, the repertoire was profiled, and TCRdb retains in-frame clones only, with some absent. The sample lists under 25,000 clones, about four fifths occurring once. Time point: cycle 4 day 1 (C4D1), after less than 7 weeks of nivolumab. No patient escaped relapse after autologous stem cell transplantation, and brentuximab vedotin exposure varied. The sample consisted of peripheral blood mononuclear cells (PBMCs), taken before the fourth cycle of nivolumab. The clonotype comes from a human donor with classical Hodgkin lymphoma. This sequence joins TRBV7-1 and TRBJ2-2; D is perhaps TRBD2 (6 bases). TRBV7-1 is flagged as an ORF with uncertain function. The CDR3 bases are TGTGCCAGCAGCTCCCATATATGGGGGGAGAAGAACACCGGGGAGCTGTTTTTT. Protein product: CASSSHIWGEKNTGELFF.